One sample yielded the 25 T cell receptor beta chains listed below, sequenced in a study of cytomegalovirus exposure and HLA in healthy donors. Primers included in the PCR were 60 Vbeta and 13 Jbeta primers. TCRdb's table, derived via immunoSEQ multiplex PCR, lists solely in-frame clones and lacks some. The repertoire has roughly 150,000 clones, over 70% of them found once; the top ten carry about 1.4%. Sequenced input: PBMCs. The receptors come from a young woman in good health and CMV-seronegative.

This clone occurred a few times. The genes are TRBV6-6 and TRBJ1-4, with D tentatively TRBD1 (6 bases). This CDR3 has 15 residues. CDR1 MNHNY and CDR2 SVGAGI come from the germline V gene (reference sequence). Between the trimmed V and J ends, which lost 0 bases and 5 bases, there was a span of 10 bases. CDR3 sequence reads: CASSYSGAGNEKLFF. The CDR3 DNA sequence: TGTGCCAGCAGTTACTCGGGGGCTGGAAATGAAAAACTGTTTTTT.

The chain carries TRBV5-1 and TRBJ2-3, with 9 positions matching TRBD2. This CDR3 region has 16 residues. Trimming cost V 0 bases and J 1 base; bases outside gene matches: 3. Germline V gene data show CDR1 as SGHRS and CDR2 as YFSETQ. CDR3 protein: CASSLAAGGGTDTQYF. In DNA form, the CDR3 reads TGCGCCAGCAGCTTGGCGGCGGGAGGGGGCACAGATACGCAGTATTTT.

The rearrangement links TRBV9 to TRBJ1-1, with TRBD1 matching over 8 bases. Germline V gene data show CDR1 as SGDLS and CDR2 as YYNGEE. V was clipped by 4 bases and J by 4 bases; unmatched bases: 6. The CDR3 covers 14 residues. The CDR3 protein is CASSPQGQATEAFF. For the CDR3, the DNA is TGTGCCAGCAGCCCCCAGGGACAGGCCACTGAAGCTTTCTTT.

The chain joins TRBV29-1 to TRBJ2-5; 9 bases map to TRBD2. Germline assignment: CDR1 SQVTM and CDR2 ANQGSEA. V lost 7 bases and J lost 3; bases outside the gene matches: 3. CDR3 length: 12 amino acids. The CDR3 DNA is TGCAGCGGTAGGACTAGCGAAGAGACCCAGTACTTC. As protein: CSGRTSEETQYF.

The J gene is TRBJ1-2, the V gene TRBV5-1, with TRBD1 identical over 8 bases. The V gene end was trimmed by 3 bases and the J gene end by 1 base; junction bases not matched to a gene: 8. This CDR3 contains 16 residues. Germline loops: CDR1 SGHRS, CDR2 YFSETQ. The CDR3 loop is CASSSGGLSNNYGYTF. The DNA for the CDR3 is TGCGCCAGCAGCTCAGGGGGCCTTTCGAATAACTATGGCTACACCTTC. Full variable domain (remainder filled in from reference TRBV5-1 and TRBJ1-2): KAGVTQTPRYLIKTRGQQVTLSCSPISGHRSVSWYQQTPGQGLQFLFEYFSETQRNKGNFPGRFSGRQFSNSRSEMNVSTLELGDSALYLCASSSGGLSNNYGYTFGSGTRLTVV.

The V gene is TRBV5-1, the J gene TRBJ2-1; D is perhaps TRBD1 (6 bases). The CDR3 length is 15 residues. V lost 2 bases and J 2 bases, leaving 11 bases between the germline ends. CDR1 and CDR2 from the germline V gene are SGHRS and YFSETQ. The DNA for the CDR3 is TGCGCCAGCAGCTTACAGGGCAATACCTACAATGAGCAGTTCTTC. This gives the protein CASSLQGNTYNEQFF. The full variable domain, in which reference TRBV5-1 and TRBJ2-1 provide the parts outside the CDR3, is KAGVTQTPRYLIKTRGQQVTLSCSPISGHRSVSWYQQTPGQGLQFLFEYFSETQRNKGNFPGRFSGRQFSNSRSEMNVSTLELGDSALYLCASSLQGNTYNEQFFGPGTRLTVL.

The chain combines TRBV7-8 with TRBJ2-7; 7 nucleotides align to TRBD1. The CDR3 has 12 amino acids. Germline V gene sequence: CDR1 SGHVS, CDR2 FQNEAQ. Trimming removed 5 bases from V and 5 bases from J; junction bases left unmatched: 3. As DNA, the CDR3 is TGTGCCAGCAGCCTCGGACAGGACGAGCAGTACTTC. Translating gives CASSLGQDEQYF.

The V gene is TRBV6-1, the J gene TRBJ2-3, with D hard to call. The CDR3 has 15 amino acids. V was trimmed by 4 bases and J by 0 bases, leaving 11 bases between them. Germline lookup yields CDR1 MNHNS and CDR2 SASEGT. This CDR3 is CASSVSGTSTDTQYF. CDR3 in DNA: TGTGCCAGCAGTGTTTCAGGAACTAGCACAGATACGCAGTATTTT.

V gene TRBV5-1 combines with J gene TRBJ1-5; D gene uncertain. Deletions cut 0 bases from V and 2 bases from J, with 9 bases between. This CDR3 has 15 residues. In germline, CDR1 is SGHRS, CDR2 YFSETQ. CDR3 coding DNA: TGCGCCAGCAGCTTGGCAGGAATGGGCAATCAGCCCCAGCATTTT. It is translated as CASSLAGMGNQPQHF. Variable domain in full (rest from reference TRBV5-1 and TRBJ1-5): KAGVTQTPRYLIKTRGQQVTLSCSPISGHRSVSWYQQTPGQGLQFLFEYFSETQRNKGNFPGRFSGRQFSNSRSEMNVSTLELGDSALYLCASSLAGMGNQPQHFGDGTRLSIL.

This sequence joins TRBV27 and TRBJ1-2, with D possibly TRBD1 on 6 matching bases. Germline-derived CDR1 and CDR2 are MNHEY and SMNVEV (reference sequence). The CDR3 is 13 amino acids. V lost 3 bases, J lost 5 bases, and 10 bases lay in between. DNA of the CDR3: TGTGCCAGCAGTTTGATTACAGGGTATGGCTACACCTTC. Encoded protein: CASSLITGYGYTF.

The V call is TRBV2, the J call TRBJ2-3; D is perhaps TRBD2 (6 bases). Germline CDR1 SNHLY, CDR2 FYNNEI. V was cut by 6 bases and J by 10 bases, with 26 bases left in between. The CDR3 is made up of 16 amino acids. CDR3 DNA: TGTGCCAGCAGAACCCGGGACTTAGTAGGCTCCAGGGCGCAGTATTTT. The encoded protein is CASRTRDLVGSRAQYF.

This chain joins TRBV7-9 and TRBJ2-1, with 8 bases identical to TRBD1. The length of the CDR3 is 14 residues. CDR1 is SEHNR and CDR2 is FQNEAQ in the germline V gene (reference sequence). V shed 4 bases, J shed 9 bases, and the junction held 8 bases outside the gene matches. For the CDR3, the DNA is TGTGCCAGCAGCTCGTCGACAGGGGTGGCTGAGCAGTTCTTC. Protein: CASSSSTGVAEQFF.

The chain carries TRBV19 and TRBJ1-2; 9 bases match TRBD1. In germline, CDR1 is LNHDA, CDR2 SQIVND (reference sequence). The CDR3 runs to 18 residues. V was clipped by 1 base and J by 3 bases; unmatched bases: 12. The CDR3 reads CASSIVGLTGGYDYGYTF. The CDR3 DNA reads as TGTGCCAGTAGTATAGTTGGTCTGACAGGGGGTTACGACTATGGCTACACCTTC.

The chain couples TRBV13 to TRBJ2-5, with TRBD1 as a possible D gene (6 bases). Trimming cost V 5 bases and J 1 base, with 11 bases left between them. This CDR3 is built from 14 residues. Per the germline V gene, CDR1 is PRHDT and CDR2 is FYEKMQ (reference sequence). The CDR3 loop reads CASSTQQGQETQYF. For the CDR3, the DNA is TGTGCCAGCAGCACCCAACAGGGCCAAGAGACCCAGTACTTC.

In the case of this clone: The same CDR3 is also encoded by other DNA sequences in this sample. The J gene is TRBJ1-5, the V gene TRBV6-1; D is uncertain. The CDR3 contains 13 residues. V was clipped by 3 bases and J by 5 bases, with 8 bases between them. Looked up from germline, CDR1 is MNHNS and CDR2 is SASEGT. CDR3 loop: CASSDRVHQPQHF. The CDR3 DNA reads as TGTGCCAGCAGTGACCGGGTACATCAGCCCCAGCATTTT.

This chain joins TRBV6-5 and TRBJ2-3; TRBD1 matches at 7 bases. The J segment lost 2 bases and the V segment lost 2 bases, leaving 1 base of the junction unmatched. This CDR3 region has 14 residues. Germline CDR1 and CDR2: MNHEY and SVGAGI. Written as DNA, the CDR3 is TGTGCCAGCAGTTACACAGGGGCCACAGATACGCAGTATTTT. Translating it yields CASSYTGATDTQYF.

The chain joins TRBV10-2 to TRBJ2-5; 11 bases are a match to TRBD2. This CDR3 region has 16 residues. CDR1 WSHSY and CDR2 SAAADI come from the germline V gene. Germline trimming cut 3 bases from V and 2 bases from J; bases unmatched to any gene: 5. The CDR3 region is CASSDIAGGPQETQYF. In nucleotides, the CDR3 is TGCGCCAGCAGTGATATAGCGGGGGGGCCTCAAGAGACCCAGTACTTC.

There are a few counts of this clone. Here the CDR3 reads CASSLSGASGGVSTDTQYF. CDR3 sequence (DNA): TGTGCCAGCAGTTTATCTGGGGCTAGCGGGGGGGTTAGCACAGATACGCAGTATTTT. The chain combines TRBV27 with TRBJ2-3, with 12 nucleotides matching TRBD2. CDR3 length: 19 amino acids. Trimming cost V 0 bases and J 0 bases; bases outside gene matches: 7. CDR1 and CDR2 from the germline V gene are MNHEY and SMNVEV (reference sequence).

The chain uses TRBV7-8 and TRBJ2-3, with 12 bases lining up with TRBD2. The CDR3 is 16 amino acids. The V and J ends lost 5 bases and 1 base, in that order; junction bases with no gene match: 4. Germline V gene data show CDR1 as SGHVS and CDR2 as FQNEAQ. Here the CDR3 reads CASSTRLAGGTDTQYF. CDR3 DNA sequence: TGTGCCAGCAGCACAAGACTAGCGGGGGGCACAGATACGCAGTATTTT.

This chain links TRBV14 with TRBJ1-2; 10 bases are a match to TRBD1. V shed 4 bases and J 5 bases; nucleotides not matched to a gene: 4. Germline V lookup: CDR1 SGHDN, CDR2 FVKESK. The CDR3 covers 14 residues. The CDR3, as DNA: TGTGCCAGCAGCCGCCGGGACAGGGGTTATGGCTACACCTTC. This gives the protein CASSRRDRGYGYTF. Full variable domain (rest looked up from reference TRBV14 and TRBJ1-2): EAGVTQFPSHSVIEKGQTVTLRCDPISGHDNLYWYRRVMGKEIKFLLHFVKESKQDESGMPNNRFLAERTGGTYSTLKVQPAELEDSGVYFCASSRRDRGYGYTFGSGTRLTVV.

This rearrangement joins TRBV6-1 to TRBJ1-4; 9 bases agree with TRBD1. Germline V gives CDR1 MNHNS, CDR2 SASEGT. Trimming at V came to 4 bases and at J to 3 bases, leaving 9 bases not matched to a gene. There are 17 residues in the CDR3. CDR3 bases: TGTGCCAGCAGTGGGGGGGACAGGGCTGGATCTAATGAAAAACTGTTTTTT. Protein product: CASSGGDRAGSNEKLFF.

The rearrangement links TRBV6-1 to TRBJ1-1; no definite D call. The CDR3 has 12 residues. In germline, CDR1 is MNHNS, CDR2 SASEGT. The ends were cut back, 5 bases at V and 6 bases at J, with 10 bases in the middle. The CDR3 spells CASSRVDAEAFF. The CDR3, as DNA: TGTGCCAGCAGTCGGGTCGACGCTGAAGCTTTCTTT.

The rearrangement joins TRBV7-9 to TRBJ2-7; 8 bases align to TRBD1. This CDR3 is built from 14 residues. The germline V gene encodes CDR1 SEHNR and CDR2 FQNEAQ (reference sequence). Unmatched junction bases numbered 3, after V lost 4 bases and J lost 1 base. CDR3 residues: CASSSRTGSYEQYF. DNA of the CDR3: TGTGCCAGCAGCTCTCGGACAGGGTCCTACGAGCAGTACTTC.

V and J are TRBV2 and TRBJ2-7; 8 bases map to TRBD2. The CDR3 has 14 amino acids. Germline V gives CDR1 SNHLY, CDR2 FYNNEI. V shed 4 bases, J shed 4 bases, and the junction held 6 bases outside the gene matches. The CDR3 sequence is CASSAGGREYEQYF. CDR3 sequence (DNA): TGTGCCAGCAGTGCGGGGGGGAGAGAATACGAGCAGTACTTC.

This chain connects TRBV2 to TRBJ1-6, with a tentative D call TRBD1 (5 bases). The ends were cut back, 7 bases at V and 6 bases at J, with 13 bases in the middle. CDR3 length: 14 residues. Per germline, CDR1 SNHLY and CDR2 FYNNEI. CDR3 region: CASTRDSRNSPLHF. CDR3 coding DNA: TGTGCCAGCACCCGGGACTCCCGTAATTCACCCCTCCACTTT.